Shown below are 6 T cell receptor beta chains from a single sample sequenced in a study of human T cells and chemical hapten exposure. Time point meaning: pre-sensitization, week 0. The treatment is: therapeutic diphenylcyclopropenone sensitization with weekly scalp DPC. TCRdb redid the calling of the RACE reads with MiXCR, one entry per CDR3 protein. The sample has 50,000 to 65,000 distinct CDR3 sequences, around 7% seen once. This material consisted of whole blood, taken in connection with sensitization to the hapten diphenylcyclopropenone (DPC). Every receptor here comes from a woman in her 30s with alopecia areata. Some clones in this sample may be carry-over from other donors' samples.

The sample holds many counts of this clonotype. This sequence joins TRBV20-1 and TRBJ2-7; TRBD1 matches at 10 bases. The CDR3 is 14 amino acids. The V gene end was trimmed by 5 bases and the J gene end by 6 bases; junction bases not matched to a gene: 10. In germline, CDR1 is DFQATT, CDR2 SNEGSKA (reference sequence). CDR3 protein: CSAVRQGALPEQYF. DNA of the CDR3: TGCAGTGCTGTTAGACAGGGGGCGCTCCCCGAGCAGTACTTC.

The CDR3 sequence is CSVEVSVRGTEAFF. CDR3 nucleotide sequence: TGCAGCGTTGAAGTGTCTGTAAGAGGAACTGAAGCTTTCTTT. This chain links TRBV29-1 with TRBJ1-1; no reliable D call. The V and J ends lost 1 base and 5 bases respectively, with 14 bases between them. The CDR3 has 14 residues. CDR1 SQVTM and CDR2 ANQGSEA come from the germline V gene. Variable domain in full (rest from reference TRBV29-1 and TRBJ1-1): SAVISQKPSRDICQRGTSLTIQCQVDSQVTMMFWYRQQPGQSLTLIATANQGSEATYESGFVIDKFPISRPNLTFSTLTVSNMSPEDSSIYLCSVEVSVRGTEAFFGQGTRLTVV.

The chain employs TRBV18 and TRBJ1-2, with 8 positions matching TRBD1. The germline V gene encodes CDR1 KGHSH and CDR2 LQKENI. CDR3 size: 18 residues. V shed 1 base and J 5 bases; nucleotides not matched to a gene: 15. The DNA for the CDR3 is TGTGCCAGCTCACCACAAGTTATTTCGGGACAGGCCCCATATGGCTACACCTTC. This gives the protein CASSPQVISGQAPYGYTF.

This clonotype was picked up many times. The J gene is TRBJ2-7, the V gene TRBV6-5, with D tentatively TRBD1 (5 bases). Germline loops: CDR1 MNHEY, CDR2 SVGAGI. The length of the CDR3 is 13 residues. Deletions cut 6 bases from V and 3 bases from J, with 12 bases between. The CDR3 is CASSPTVFYEQYF. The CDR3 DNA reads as TGTGCCAGCAGCCCGACAGTTTTCTACGAGCAGTACTTC.

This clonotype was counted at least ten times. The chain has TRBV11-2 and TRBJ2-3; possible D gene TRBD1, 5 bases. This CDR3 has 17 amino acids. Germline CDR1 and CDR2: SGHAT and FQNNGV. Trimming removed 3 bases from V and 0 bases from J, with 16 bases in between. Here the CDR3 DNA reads TGTGCCAGCAGCTTGACGGTCCTGGGGCCCAGCACAGATACGCAGTATTTT. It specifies CASSLTVLGPSTDTQYF.

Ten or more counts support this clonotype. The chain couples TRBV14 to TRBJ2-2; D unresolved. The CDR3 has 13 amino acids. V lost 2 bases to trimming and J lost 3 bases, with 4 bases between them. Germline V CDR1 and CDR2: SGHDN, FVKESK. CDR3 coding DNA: TGTGCCAGCAGCCAATATCACACCGGGGAGCTGTTTTTT. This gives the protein CASSQYHTGELFF. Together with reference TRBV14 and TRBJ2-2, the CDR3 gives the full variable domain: EAGVTQFPSHSVIEKGQTVTLRCDPISGHDNLYWYRRVMGKEIKFLLHFVKESKQDESGMPNNRFLAERTGGTYSTLKVQPAELEDSGVYFCASSQYHTGELFFGEGSRLTVL.